This TCR beta chain came from a study of HIV-infected patients and healthy controls (dated by TCRdb to the mid-2010s). About the investigation overall: Although they stayed below normal ranges, CD4 counts in about 85% of the 16 patients rose modestly but significantly after three months of therapy. No consistent shift in CD8 counts was seen during early therapy, whereas a slight rise was seen in the CD4:CD8 ratio. After a further year of therapy, viral load was undetectable in all patients, having already become undetectable in about 75% of the 16 patients by the second bleed. Patients lacked overall T-cell lymphocytopenia, and total CDR3 counts per chain did not differ significantly from controls. The study asked whether deep sequencing of the TCR repertoire from small blood samples of HIV patients could detect immune perturbation and reconstitution.

This clonotype occurred a few times. It lacks a known antigen. No base quality values were provided; no much bigger clone lies one nucleotide off. Study-wide findings and limitations: Compared with controls, HIV-infected patients showed significantly different mean usage of eight alpha and eight beta V genes. HLA typing of donors was not performed in the study. Most CMV-associated CDR3s became more frequent during therapy, although their change was not significant, whereas HIV-associated CDR3s showed a significant decrease in frequency. HIV-infected repertoires showed significantly elevated mean Gini indices relative to controls, which possibly reflects oligoclonality. Both the Jaccard index and the count of highly shared sequences showed that healthy controls shared more CDR3s between individuals than HIV+ patients did. Rare events from HIV-infected data received too much weight under size-matching, and comparisons were complicated by unequal numbers of distinct sequences between patients and controls. In HIV-infected patients, the apparent post-therapy recovery of the Gini index was not replicated in size-matched repertoire data. MAIT cell alpha-chain CDR3s were found at high frequency in healthy controls but were severely depleted in HIV+ repertoires. A major limit on how widely the findings apply, in the view of the authors, was that only sixteen HIV-infected individuals were processed. Sequencing depth was restricted by the use of whole blood, which also prevented the dynamics of distinct T-cell subpopulations from being separated. In the samples, alpha-beta chain pairing was left undetermined. Healthy control repertoires showed roughly threefold more distinct CDR3s and higher Shannon diversity than untreated HIV+ repertoires. The observed differences in diversity could not be explained by the slight differences in age and sex profiles between the study cohorts.

SuperScript III was used to reverse transcribe 500 ng RNA with primers targeting the alpha and beta constant regions. Alpha and beta chain libraries were generated separately via chain-specific third strand synthesis with multiplexing indices. In the protocol, all rearrangements within a chain were amplified with a single primer pair so that primer bias was avoided, and molecular barcodes were added to each cDNA molecule. The SP2 sequencing primer site and a random hexamer were carried on a 5' RACE adapter, to which purified cDNA was joined by T4 RNA Ligase 1. The authors primed second strand synthesis from the SP2 site with Phusion polymerase and used slow temperature ramps to favor optimal annealing. Joined together, two random hexamer sequences that had both been added before amplification formed the 12-nucleotide barcode of each molecule. A short first PCR added P5 and P7 adapter elements plus a second index, followed by an approximately 25-cycle amplification PCR with P5s and P7 primers. In total the libraries went through about 29 PCR cycles, after which the libraries were quantified on a Qubit, sized on a Bioanalyzer, and diluted to approximately 4 nM. The normalized libraries were sequenced on an Illumina MiSeq using 2 x 250 paired-end kits. Reverse transcription reactions were cleaned up on MinElute columns and eluted into around 10 ul Tris-Cl. The adapter ligations were run for roughly 21 hours at 16 degrees C, and AMPure XP beads at a 1:1 ratio were afterwards used to clean them. As for the original processing: A modified Decombinator processed the demultiplexed FASTQ files and output V, J, insert and barcode information. Any sequence that shared a barcode yet differed from the dominant sequence was discarded as an error, and the number of original cDNA molecules was estimated by counting barcodes clustered at Levenshtein distance 3. Downstream analyses used R packages ineq, vegan, igraph and RCytoscape, with IMGT nomenclature and CDR3 definitions. The authors computed V gene usage over distinct sequences and counted each TCR a single time to avoid skew from clonal expansion. Within a donor, similarity networks joined unique CDR3 amino acid sequences in every case where two of them were separated by a single Levenshtein edit. Published HIV-specific CDR3s (roughly 96 alpha, 650 to 850 beta) and CMV-specific CDR3s (roughly 14 alpha, a few hundred beta) were compiled and searched for in the repertoires. Lower sequence numbers were not the cause of the decreased diversity in patients, as random subsampling to size-matched repertoires showed. TCRdb ran its own pipeline on the public reads, namely fastp trimming at Q25 and MiXCR clone calling, and kept in-frame beta chains. Rows are combined by CDR3 protein, so each entry shows the most common genes and DNA. The V and J calls, along with clone size, are taken from TCRdb and not from the paper's own processing. In all, the sample holds about 6,000 distinct CDR3 sequences, and roughly 10% of those were seen once. Roughly 12% of the sample belongs to the ten largest clones.

Whole blood was used without fractionating the cells, so the repertoire represented all peripheral T cells without sorting. A roughly 2.5 ml sample of peripheral blood was drawn into Tempus tubes for RNA extraction. HIV-infected adults who had not yet received antiretroviral therapy and were about to begin treatment were enrolled, with the first sixteen eligible patients processed. Patients were deemed ineligible for enrollment if they had febrile or AIDS-related illness, tumors, hepatitis B or C coinfection, immunomodulatory therapy, recent vaccination or treatment interruptions. Residual genomic DNA was removed with the TURBO-DNase kit and globin mRNA was depleted with GLOBINclear. The study collected pretreatment blood from HIV-infected patients just before antiretroviral therapy was started. The V and J ends are trimmed by 10 bases and 2 bases, leaving 15 bases between them. Spanning cysteine to phenylalanine, the CDR3 consists of 14 amino acids. Just CDR3 DNA is preserved here, 42 bases in frame from base 1. Based on the germline V gene, the CDR1 and CDR2 sequences are ENHRY and SYGVKD.

Sequences were derived from blood, sampled before antiretroviral therapy. This TCR came from an adult with HIV infection. The chain is assembled from TRBV10-3 and TRBJ1-5; the D gene remains uncertain. In nucleotides, the sequence is TGTGCCACGCGGGCGACGGAGGGCAATCAGCCCCAGCATTTT. Translated, this gives CATRATEGNQPQHF.